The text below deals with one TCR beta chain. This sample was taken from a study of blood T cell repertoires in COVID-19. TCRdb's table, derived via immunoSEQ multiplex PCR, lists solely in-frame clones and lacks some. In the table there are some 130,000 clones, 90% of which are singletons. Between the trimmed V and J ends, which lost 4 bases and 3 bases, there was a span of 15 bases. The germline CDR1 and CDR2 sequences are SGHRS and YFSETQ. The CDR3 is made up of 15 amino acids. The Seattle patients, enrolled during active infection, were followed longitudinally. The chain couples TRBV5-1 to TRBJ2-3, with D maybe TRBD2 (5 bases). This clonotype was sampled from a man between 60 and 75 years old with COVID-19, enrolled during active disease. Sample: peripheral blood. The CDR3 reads CASSPRTGSTDTQYF. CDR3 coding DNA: TGCGCCAGCAGCCCTAGGACTGGAAGTACAGATACGCAGTATTTT.